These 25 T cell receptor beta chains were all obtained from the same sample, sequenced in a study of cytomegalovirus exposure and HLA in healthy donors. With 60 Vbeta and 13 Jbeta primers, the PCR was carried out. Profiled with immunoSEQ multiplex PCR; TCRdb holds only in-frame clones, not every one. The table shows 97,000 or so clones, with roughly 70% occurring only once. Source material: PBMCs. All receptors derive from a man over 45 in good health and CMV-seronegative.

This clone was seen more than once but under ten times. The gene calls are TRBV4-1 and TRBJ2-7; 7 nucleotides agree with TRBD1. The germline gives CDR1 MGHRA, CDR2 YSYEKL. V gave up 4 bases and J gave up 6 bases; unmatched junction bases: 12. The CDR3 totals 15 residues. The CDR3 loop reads CASSRGQLGGREQYF. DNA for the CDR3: TGCGCCAGCAGCCGGGGTCAACTAGGGGGCCGCGAGCAGTACTTC.

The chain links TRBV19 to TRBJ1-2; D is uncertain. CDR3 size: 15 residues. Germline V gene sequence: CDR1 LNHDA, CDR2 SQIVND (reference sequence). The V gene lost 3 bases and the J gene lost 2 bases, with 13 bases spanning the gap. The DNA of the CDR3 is TGTGCCAGTAGTATGGGAGCGGGATGGAACTATGGCTACACCTTC. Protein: CASSMGAGWNYGYTF.

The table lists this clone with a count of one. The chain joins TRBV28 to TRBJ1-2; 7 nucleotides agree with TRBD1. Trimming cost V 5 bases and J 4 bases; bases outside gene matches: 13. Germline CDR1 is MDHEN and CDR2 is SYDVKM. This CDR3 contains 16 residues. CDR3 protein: CASSPLRGGSFYGYTF. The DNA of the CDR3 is TGTGCCAGCAGTCCCCTTAGAGGGGGCTCGTTCTATGGCTACACCTTC.

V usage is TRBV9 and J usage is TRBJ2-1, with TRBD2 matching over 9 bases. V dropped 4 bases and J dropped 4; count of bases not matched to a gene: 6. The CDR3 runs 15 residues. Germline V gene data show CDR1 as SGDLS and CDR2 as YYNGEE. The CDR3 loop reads CASSPRGRVYNEQFF. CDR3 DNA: TGTGCCAGCAGCCCCCGCGGGAGGGTGTACAATGAGCAGTTCTTC.

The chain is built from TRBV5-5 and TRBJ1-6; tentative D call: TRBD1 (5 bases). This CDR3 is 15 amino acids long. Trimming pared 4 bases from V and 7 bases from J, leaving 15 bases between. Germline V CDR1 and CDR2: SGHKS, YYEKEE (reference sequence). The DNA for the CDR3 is TGTGCCAGCAGCCCGATAGGATCAGGGAATTCACCCCTCCACTTT. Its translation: CASSPIGSGNSPLHF.

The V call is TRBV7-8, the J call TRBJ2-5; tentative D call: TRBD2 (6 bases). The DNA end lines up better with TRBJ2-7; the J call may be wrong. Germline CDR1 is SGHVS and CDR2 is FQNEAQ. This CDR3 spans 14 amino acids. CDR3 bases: TGTGCCAGCATCCGAGCGGGTCCTCGGCTCGAGCAGTACTTC. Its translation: CASIRAGPRLEQYF.

The CDR3 DNA sequence: TGTGCCAGCAGCCAAGTGCCAGGACAGGGAGGGACCCAGTACTTC. It encodes CASSQVPGQGGTQYF. The chain links TRBV14 to TRBJ2-5; 8 nucleotides line up with TRBD1. V trimming: 1 base; J trimming: 7 bases; junction bases outside the gene matches: 8. There are 15 residues in the CDR3. Germline CDR1 reads SGHDN; CDR2 reads FVKESK. Full variable domain (outside the CDR3, taken from reference TRBV14 and TRBJ2-5): EAGVTQFPSHSVIEKGQTVTLRCDPISGHDNLYWYRRVMGKEIKFLLHFVKESKQDESGMPNNRFLAERTGGTYSTLKVQPAELEDSGVYFCASSQVPGQGGTQYFGPGTRLLVL.

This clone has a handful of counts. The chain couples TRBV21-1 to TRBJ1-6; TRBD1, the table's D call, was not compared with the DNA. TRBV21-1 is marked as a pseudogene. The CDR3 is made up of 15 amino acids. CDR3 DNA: TGTGCCAGCAGCGCCCGGGACAGGTTTAATTCACCCCTCCACTTT. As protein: CASSARDRFNSPLHF.

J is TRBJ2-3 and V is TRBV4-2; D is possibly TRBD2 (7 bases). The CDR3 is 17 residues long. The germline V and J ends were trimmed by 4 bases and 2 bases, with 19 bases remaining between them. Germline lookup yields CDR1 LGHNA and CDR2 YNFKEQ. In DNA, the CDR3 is TGTGCCAGCAGCCCTGAGGGGGGGGGAGGGTTCACAGATACGCAGTATTTT. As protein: CASSPEGGGGFTDTQYF.

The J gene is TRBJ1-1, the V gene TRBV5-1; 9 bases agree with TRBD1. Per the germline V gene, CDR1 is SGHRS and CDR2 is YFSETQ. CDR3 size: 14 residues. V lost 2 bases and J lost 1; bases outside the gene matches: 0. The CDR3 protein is CASSLQGANTEAFF. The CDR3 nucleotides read TGCGCCAGCAGCTTACAGGGGGCGAACACTGAAGCTTTCTTT.

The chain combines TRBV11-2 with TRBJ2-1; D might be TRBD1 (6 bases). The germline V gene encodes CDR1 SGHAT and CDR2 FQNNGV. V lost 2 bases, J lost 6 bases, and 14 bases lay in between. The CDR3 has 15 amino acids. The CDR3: CASSLLGAFFNEQFF. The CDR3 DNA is TGTGCCAGCAGCTTACTGGGGGCGTTTTTCAATGAGCAGTTCTTC.

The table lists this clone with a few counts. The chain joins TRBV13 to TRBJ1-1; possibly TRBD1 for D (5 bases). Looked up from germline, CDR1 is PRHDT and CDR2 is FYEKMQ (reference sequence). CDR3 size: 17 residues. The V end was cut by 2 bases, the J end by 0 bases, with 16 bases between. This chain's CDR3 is CASSLFSRGNMNTEAFF. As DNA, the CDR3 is TGTGCCAGCAGCTTATTCTCGCGGGGGAACATGAACACTGAAGCTTTCTTT.

The CDR3 nucleotides are TGTGCCAGCAGCTTAGCAGACAGAGATACGCAGTATTTT. This codes for CASSLADRDTQYF. The V gene is TRBV7-6, the J gene TRBJ2-3; D may be TRBD1 (5 bases). This CDR3 is built from 13 residues. CDR1 and CDR2 from the germline V gene are SGHVS and FNYEAQ. Trimming left V 0 bases short and J 5 bases short, with 6 bases between. Supplemented by reference TRBV7-6 and TRBJ2-3, the full variable domain reads GAGVSQSPRYKVTKRGQDVALRCDPISGHVSLYWYRQALGQGPEFLTYFNYEAQQDKSGLPNDRFSAERPEGSISTLTIQRTEQRDSAMYRCASSLADRDTQYFGPGTRLTVL.

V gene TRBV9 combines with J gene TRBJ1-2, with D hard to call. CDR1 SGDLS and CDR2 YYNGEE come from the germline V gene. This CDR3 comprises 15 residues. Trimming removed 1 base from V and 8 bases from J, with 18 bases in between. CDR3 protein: CASSVQAGRPQGYTF. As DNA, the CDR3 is TGTGCCAGCAGCGTACAGGCGGGGAGGCCACAAGGCTACACCTTC.

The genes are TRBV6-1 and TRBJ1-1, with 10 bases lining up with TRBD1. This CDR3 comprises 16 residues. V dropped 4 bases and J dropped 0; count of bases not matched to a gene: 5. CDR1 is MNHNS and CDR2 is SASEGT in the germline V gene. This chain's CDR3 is CASSARQGAVNTEAFF. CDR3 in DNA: TGTGCCAGCAGTGCCCGACAGGGGGCGGTGAACACTGAAGCTTTCTTT.

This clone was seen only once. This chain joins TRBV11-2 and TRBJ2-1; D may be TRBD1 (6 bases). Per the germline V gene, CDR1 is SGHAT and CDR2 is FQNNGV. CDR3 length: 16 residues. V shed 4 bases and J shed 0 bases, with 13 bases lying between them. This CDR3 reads CASSSGTSSSYNEQFF. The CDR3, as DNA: TGTGCCAGCAGCTCCGGGACATCAAGCTCCTACAATGAGCAGTTCTTC.

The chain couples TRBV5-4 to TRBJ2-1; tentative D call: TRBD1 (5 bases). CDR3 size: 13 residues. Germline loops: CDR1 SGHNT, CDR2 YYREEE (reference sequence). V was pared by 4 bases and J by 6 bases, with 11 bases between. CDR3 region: CASSRRDINEQFF. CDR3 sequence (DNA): TGTGCCAGCAGCCGCAGGGATATCAATGAGCAGTTCTTC.

CDR3 residues: CASSPSGQINQPQHF. CDR3 nucleotides: TGTGCCAGCAGTCCCTCGGGACAGATCAATCAGCCCCAGCATTTT. V usage is TRBV7-2 and J usage is TRBJ1-5, with 7 bases matching TRBD1. The CDR3 has 15 amino acids. CDR1 and CDR2 from the germline V gene are SGHTA and FQGNSA. V shed 6 bases and J 3 bases; nucleotides not matched to a gene: 8.

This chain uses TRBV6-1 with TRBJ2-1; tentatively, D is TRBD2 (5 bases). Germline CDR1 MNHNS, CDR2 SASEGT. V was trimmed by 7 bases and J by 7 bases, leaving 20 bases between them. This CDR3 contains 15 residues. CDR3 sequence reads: CASIEVRGLINEQFF. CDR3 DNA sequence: TGTGCCAGCATTGAGGTTCGGGGTCTGATTAATGAGCAGTTCTTC.

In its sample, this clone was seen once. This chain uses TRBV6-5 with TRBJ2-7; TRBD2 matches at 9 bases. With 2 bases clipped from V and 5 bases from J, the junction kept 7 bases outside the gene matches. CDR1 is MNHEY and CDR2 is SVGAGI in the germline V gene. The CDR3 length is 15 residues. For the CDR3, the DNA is TGTGCCAGCAGTTACATGGCGGGGGGGCGGGACGAGCAGTACTTC. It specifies CASSYMAGGRDEQYF.

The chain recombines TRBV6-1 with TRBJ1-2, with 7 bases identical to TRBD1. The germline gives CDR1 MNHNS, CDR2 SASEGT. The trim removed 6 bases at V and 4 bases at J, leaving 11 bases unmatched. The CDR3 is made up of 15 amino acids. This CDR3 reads CASRPTTGVIYGYTF. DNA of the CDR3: TGTGCCAGCAGACCGACTACAGGGGTGATCTATGGCTACACCTTC.

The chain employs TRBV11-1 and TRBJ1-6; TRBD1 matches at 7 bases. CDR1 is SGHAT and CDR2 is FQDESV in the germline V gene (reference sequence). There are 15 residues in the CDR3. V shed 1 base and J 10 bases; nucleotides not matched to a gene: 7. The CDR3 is CASSLDYRGGSPLHF. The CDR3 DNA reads TGTGCCAGCAGCTTAGACTACAGGGGTGGATCACCCCTCCACTTT.

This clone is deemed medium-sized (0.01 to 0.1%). The CDR3 bases are TGTGCCAGCAGTTTGACAAACTCTGGAAACACCATATATTTT. This translates into CASSLTNSGNTIYF. This sequence joins TRBV28 and TRBJ1-3; D is unresolved. The length of the CDR3 is 14 residues. Trimming removed 3 bases at V and 0 bases at J, with 6 bases between. Germline loops: CDR1 MDHEN, CDR2 SYDVKM.

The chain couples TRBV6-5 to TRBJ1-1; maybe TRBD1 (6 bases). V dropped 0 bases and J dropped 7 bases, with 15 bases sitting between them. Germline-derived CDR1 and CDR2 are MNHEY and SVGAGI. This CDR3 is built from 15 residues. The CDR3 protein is CASSYSRGGSGEAFF. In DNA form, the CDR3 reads TGTGCCAGCAGTTACTCGAGGGGGGGGAGTGGTGAAGCTTTCTTT.

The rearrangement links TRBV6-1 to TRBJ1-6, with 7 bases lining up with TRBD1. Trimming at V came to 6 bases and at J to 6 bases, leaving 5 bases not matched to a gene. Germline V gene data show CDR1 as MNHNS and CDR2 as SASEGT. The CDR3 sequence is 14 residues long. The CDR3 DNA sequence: TGTGCCAGCAGCCGGGACAGAAGTAATTCACCCCTCCACTTT. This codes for CASSRDRSNSPLHF.